Described below is a single T cell receptor (beta chain) sequence and its context. The antigen is undetermined. J gave up 7 bases and V 5 bases, and 6 bases lay outside the gene matches. From germline, CDR1 is LNHDA and CDR2 SQIVND (reference sequence). The CDR3 contains 14 residues. The hyperthyroidism patients had all been newly diagnosed, and their disease duration was under 2 months. Their ages ranged from 18 to 65 years. At first hyperthyroidism diagnosis, before any ophthalmopathy symptoms, the blood sample was collected. Extraction of PBMCs used 8.5 to 10 ml of fresh peripheral blood. The sample originates from a study of T cells in Graves' hyperthyroidism and ophthalmopathy. General study findings and limits: Most expanded thyroid clonotypes above 0.001 also appeared in blood.

TCR beta CDR3 regions were amplified from RNA. A set of HTBI primers served as the primers for a first-round RT-PCR of the TCR CDR3. MiXCR, applied by TCRdb to the multiplex PCR reads, yields one record per CDR3 protein. The sample has hundreds of thousands of distinct CDR3 sequences, roughly a sixth seen once; the top ten hold 16%. The clonotype was recovered from a woman aged 50 to 60 with Graves' hyperthyroidism that later progressed to Graves' ophthalmopathy. The chain carries TRBV19 and TRBJ2-1; the match to TRBD2 covers 9 bases. The material sequenced was blood. The CDR3 coding sequence is TGTGCCAGTAGTGCCGGGACTAGCCAGAATGAGCAGTTCTTC. This codes for CASSAGTSQNEQFF. Full variable domain (missing parts from reference TRBV19 and TRBJ2-1): DGGITQSPKYLFRKEGQNVTLSCEQNLNHDAMYWYRQDPGQGLRLIYYSQIVNDFQKGDIAEGYSVSREKKESFPLTVTSAQKNPTAFYLCASSAGTSQNEQFFGPGTRLTVL.